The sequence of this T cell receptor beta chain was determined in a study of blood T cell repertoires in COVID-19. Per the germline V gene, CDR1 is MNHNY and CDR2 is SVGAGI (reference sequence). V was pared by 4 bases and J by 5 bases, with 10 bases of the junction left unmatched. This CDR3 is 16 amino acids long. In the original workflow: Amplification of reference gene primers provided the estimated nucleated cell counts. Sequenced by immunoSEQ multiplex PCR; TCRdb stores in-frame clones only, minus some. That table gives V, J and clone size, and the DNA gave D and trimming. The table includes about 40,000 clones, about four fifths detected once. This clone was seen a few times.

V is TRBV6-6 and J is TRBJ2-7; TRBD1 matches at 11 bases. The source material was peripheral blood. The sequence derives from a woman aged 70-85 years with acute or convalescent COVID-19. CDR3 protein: CASSSPRGQGENEQYF. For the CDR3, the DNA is TGTGCCAGCAGTTCCCCGCGGGGACAGGGGGAAAACGAGCAGTACTTC.